This T cell receptor beta chain emerged from a study of cytomegalovirus exposure and HLA in healthy donors. In its sample, this clone was seen once. Its antigen is not identified. Libraries were prepared by immunoSEQ multiplex PCR; TCRdb keeps only in-frame clonotypes and omits some of them. The data show over 100,000 clones, roughly nine tenths seen once. Findings and limits, study-wide: A few chains linked to CMV were shown in vitro to be specific for CMV antigens. Rarity characterized most TCR sequences, yet some public TCRs appeared in many donors.

V lost 4 bases and J lost 3; bases outside the gene matches: 14. The length of the CDR3 is 17 residues. CDR1 is SGHVS, CDR2 FQNEAQ, per germline. The sequence was collected from a woman aged 18-29 years in good health and CMV-seronegative. The sequenced material came from PBMCs. This rearrangement joins TRBV7-8 to TRBJ2-7; 8 positions match TRBD1. The CDR3 sequence is CASSSLGRGRDIYEQYF. The CDR3 coding sequence is TGTGCCAGCAGCTCTCTGGGCAGGGGGCGCGATATCTACGAGCAGTACTTC.